The rows below give T cell receptor beta chains drawn from one sample of a study of shared T cell receptors in the human thymus. This table comes from immunoSEQ multiplex PCR, and its TCRdb copy is limited to in-frame clones, with some not included. The sample has 600,000 to 900,000 clones, 70% to 90% seen once; the top ten hold roughly 0.01%. These same records also appear under a second study, on human thymus T cells.

Sequenced sample: thymocytes. These receptors all stem from a girl under two years old with a congenital heart defect. CDR3s include the opening cysteine and the closing phenylalanine or tryptophan. A D gene is named only where the DNA matches it firmly. Clone size is stated in some rows and not others, as once, few, many or a class when expanded.

>TRBV5-1|NA|TRBJ2-3|NA
CASSSAPSGDTDTQYF
TGCGCCAGCAGCTCGGCTCCTTCGGGGGACACAGATACGCAGTATTTT
>TRBV5-6|TRBD2|TRBJ2-5|NA
CASSFQTSGGAEETQYF
TGTGCCAGCAGCTTCCAGACTAGCGGGGGGGCCGAGGAGACCCAGTACTTC
>TRBV14|NA|TRBJ1-2|NA
CASSQVPQGCGYTF
TGTGCCAGCAGCCAAGTACCACAGGGATGCGGCTACACCTTC
>TRBV5-1|TRBD1|TRBJ1-1|NA
CASSTNRDRGLFPEAFF
TGCGCCAGCAGCACAAACCGGGACAGGGGGCTTTTCCCTGAAGCTTTCTTT
>TRBV6-1|TRBD1|TRBJ1-6|NA
CASSEGRTGKDNSPLHF
TGTGCCAGCAGTGAAGGACGGACAGGGAAGGATAATTCACCCCTCCACTTT
>TRBV7-2|NA|TRBJ2-7|once
CASSHVSREAYEQYF
TGTGCCAGCAGCCACGTCTCCAGGGAGGCCTACGAGCAGTACTTC
>TRBV27|TRBD2|TRBJ2-3|NA
CASSLERDHTDTQYF
TGTGCCAGCAGTCTTGAGCGGGATCACACAGATACGCAGTATTTT
>TRBV6-5|NA|TRBJ1-1|NA
CASSPRGLKNTEAFF
TGTGCCAGCAGCCCGAGAGGGTTGAAGAACACTGAAGCTTTCTTT
>TRBV5-1|NA|TRBJ1-1|NA
CASSLGMRVTEAFF
TGCGCCAGCAGCTTGGGGATGCGGGTCACTGAAGCTTTCTTT
>TRBV18|TRBD1|TRBJ1-5|NA
CASSPQQVWDRGYSNQPQHF
TGTGCCAGCTCACCACAACAAGTCTGGGACAGGGGATATAGCAATCAGCCCCAGCATTTT
>TRBV29-1|NA|TRBJ2-1|NA
CSVERGAYRNEQFF
TGCAGCGTTGAAAGGGGCGCGTATCGGAATGAGCAGTTCTTC
>TRBV27|NA|TRBJ2-7|NA
CASSLGAGPVNYEQYF
TGTGCCAGCAGTTTAGGGGCAGGGCCCGTGAACTACGAGCAGTACTTC
>TRBV27|TRBD1|TRBJ2-3|NA
CASSPDRVGERTDTQYF
TGTGCCAGCAGTCCGGACAGGGTGGGGGAACGCACAGATACGCAGTATTTT
>TRBV28|NA|TRBJ1-5|NA
CASSLGAGSGIRSNQPQHF
TGTGCCAGCAGTTTGGGGGCAGGGAGTGGGATACGGAGCAATCAGCCCCAGCATTTT
>TRBV2|NA|TRBJ2-1|NA
CASSEAATGFPYNEQFF
TGTGCCAGCAGTGAAGCAGCGACAGGATTCCCCTACAATGAGCAGTTCTTC
>TRBV6-6|NA|TRBJ1-1|NA
CASSLTEINTEAFF
TGTGCCAGCAGCCTGACAGAAATAAACACTGAAGCTTTCTTT
>TRBV7-6|NA|TRBJ1-1|NA
CASRASPWDTQNTEAFF
TGTGCCAGCAGGGCGTCTCCGTGGGACACTCAGAACACTGAAGCTTTCTTT
>TRBV7-6|TRBD1|TRBJ2-5|NA
CASSLGRGGQGGSQETQYF
TGTGCCAGCAGCTTAGGGAGGGGGGGACAGGGAGGTAGTCAAGAGACCCAGTACTTC
>TRBV4-3|TRBD2|TRBJ2-1|NA
CASSQRLAPNNEQFF
TGCGCCAGCAGCCAACGACTAGCACCGAACAATGAGCAGTTCTTC
>TRBV12-5|NA|TRBJ1-1|NA
CASGLESQGTEAFF
TGTGCTAGTGGTTTGGAATCCCAGGGCACTGAAGCTTTCTTT
>TRBV2|TRBD1|TRBJ2-5|few
CASSGNGPSGTGGETQYF
TGTGCCAGCAGTGGAAATGGCCCGTCGGGGACAGGGGGAGAGACCCAGTACTTC
>TRBV18|TRBD2|TRBJ2-3|NA
CASSPLQTRLAGADTQYF
TGTGCCAGCTCACCATTGCAAACGCGACTAGCGGGCGCAGATACGCAGTATTTT
>TRBV7-9|NA|TRBJ2-1|once
CASSLETGPGVDEQFF
TGTGCCAGCAGCTTAGAGACAGGCCCTGGGGTAGATGAGCAGTTCTTC
>TRBV10-3|NA|TRBJ1-2|few
CATGFQDNYGYTF
TGTGCCACCGGTTTTCAGGATAACTATGGCTACACCTTC
>TRBV28|NA|TRBJ1-2|NA
CASSLKIRGGDYGYTF
TGTGCCAGCAGTCTAAAGATAAGAGGGGGGGACTATGGCTACACCTTC
>TRBV6-5|NA|TRBJ1-6|NA
CASKKEVLNSPLHF
TGTGCCAGCAAAAAAGAGGTCCTTAATTCACCCCTCCACTTT
>TRBV7-2|NA|TRBJ1-4|NA
CASSLVNEGVGQGEKLFF
TGTGCCAGCAGCTTGGTCAACGAAGGAGTTGGGCAGGGTGAAAAACTGTTTTTT
>TRBV5-1|NA|TRBJ1-1|NA
CASSPRRGLREAFF
TGCGCCAGCAGCCCACGAAGAGGGCTCCGGGAAGCTTTCTTT
>TRBV7-3|TRBD2|TRBJ2-3|few
CASSTSGGSTDTQYF
TGTGCCAGCAGCACAAGCGGGGGGAGCACAGATACGCAGTATTTT
>TRBV7-3|NA|TRBJ1-1|NA
CASSSGWNTEAFF
TGTGCCAGCAGCTCCGGGTGGAACACTGAAGCTTTCTTT
>TRBV10-1|NA|TRBJ1-2|NA
CASSAGSYYGYTF
TGCGCCAGCAGTGCAGGATCCTACTATGGCTACACCTTC
>TRBV6-1|TRBD2|TRBJ2-3|NA
CAVKAGAGGTDTQYF
TGTGCCGTCAAGGCGGGAGCGGGGGGCACAGATACGCAGTATTTT
>TRBV4-3|NA|TRBJ2-3|NA
CASSENNGAGTDTQYF
TGCGCCAGCAGCGAAAATAACGGGGCGGGGACAGATACGCAGTATTTT
>TRBV2|TRBD1|TRBJ1-2|once
CASSVGRGNYGYTF
TGTGCCAGCAGTGTGGGCAGGGGGAACTATGGCTACACCTTC
>TRBV11-2|NA|TRBJ2-1|NA
CASTRRGASCNEQFF
TGTGCCAGCACCCGTCGGGGGGCGAGCTGCAATGAGCAGTTCTTC
>TRBV13|NA|TRBJ2-3|NA
CASSLDRSTDTQYF
TGTGCCAGCAGCTTAGACCGGAGCACAGATACGCAGTATTTT
>TRBV27|NA|TRBJ1-2|NA
CASRLQGNSPHYGYTF
TGTGCCAGCAGACTACAGGGAAACTCCCCCCACTATGGCTACACCTTC
>TRBV10-3|NA|TRBJ2-3|NA
CAISEFHMVEGRLTDTQYF
TGTGCCATCAGTGAGTTCCATATGGTTGAGGGGAGGCTCACAGATACGCAGTATTTT
>TRBV28|TRBD1|TRBJ1-6|NA
CATDGTASSYNSPLHF
TGTGCCACCGATGGGACAGCCAGCTCCTATAATTCACCCCTCCACTTT
>TRBV7-9|NA|TRBJ2-5|NA
CASSLVVAVLQETQYF
TGTGCCAGCAGCTTAGTGGTAGCGGTACTCCAAGAGACCCAGTACTTC